A single T cell receptor beta chain is shown here with its context. Its antigen is currently unknown. The junction does not match germline at one end; this may be a read error. Then a second PCR, running roughly 7 to 12 cycles, was carried out with a sample-barcoded 5' primer and a J-beta primer mix. All cDNA molecules were each tagged by a template-switch adaptor with 12 random nucleotides. TCRdb recomputed calls from the 5' RACE reads with MiXCR, one row per CDR3 protein. The data show hundreds of thousands of distinct CDR3 sequences, with around 54% seen just once and 30% to 45% held by the top ten. This record comes from a study of blood T cells in healthy people across ages. The germline gives CDR1 MNHNY, CDR2 SVGAGI (reference sequence). CDR3 length: 14 residues. The study's findings and limits: The lack of PBMC sorting stopped any conclusive naive versus antigen-experienced comparison.

The sequenced material came from blood. This chain joins TRBV6-6 and TRBJ2-5; weak D call: TRBD2 (5 bases). The TCR was taken from a man in his sixties in good health. The CDR3 DNA reads as TGTGCCAGCAGTGACTCGAATCCTCCGGGAAGGCAGTACTTC. Translated: CASSDSNPPGRQYF.